The clone carrying this T cell receptor (beta chain) was found many times. What it binds is unknown. Stated time point: pre-sensitization, week 0. Treatment defined: therapeutic diphenylcyclopropenone sensitization with weekly scalp DPC. TCRdb reprocessed the RACE reads via MiXCR and lists one record per CDR3 protein. Of more than 80,000 distinct CDR3 sequences detected, approximately 12% appear once; the ten largest clones hold over 1.5%. This record belongs to a study of human T cells and chemical hapten exposure. About the study: Donors were sensitized with 2% DPC on the upper inner arm. The patients were mostly female; they had alopecia areata, totalis or universalis. The study, taken as a whole, reports: Alopecia affecting every donor means their immune response may not match healthy people's. Expanded TCR sets contained significantly more large CDR3 similarity clusters than controls.

Trimming left V 3 bases short and J 6 bases short, with 23 bases between. This CDR3 contains 17 residues. Germline lookup yields CDR1 MDHEN and CDR2 SYDVKM. The starting material was whole blood, obtained in connection with sensitization to the hapten diphenylcyclopropenone (DPC). This chain connects TRBV28 to TRBJ1-2, with D possibly TRBD1 on 5 matching bases. The TCR was taken from a woman between 45 and 60 years old with alopecia areata. Some clones in this sample may be carry-over from other donors' samples. CDR3 amino acids: CASSLRGFGKVTDGYTF. The CDR3 bases are TGTGCCAGCAGTTTGAGGGGTTTTGGCAAGGTGACGGATGGCTACACCTTC.